Listed below are T cell receptor beta chains from one sample, sequenced in a study of immune characterization of retroperitoneal liposarcoma. From the PCR reads, TCRdb called clonotypes with MiXCR, one entry per CDR3 protein. The profile shows approximately 9,800 distinct CDR3 sequences, 25% to 35% of them singletons. The sample comprised tumor tissue. The receptors stem from a female donor with retroperitoneal liposarcoma. The CDR3 runs from the conserved cysteine through the conserved F or W. The order of the fields is D gene, clone size, V gene, J gene, CDR3 protein, CDR3 DNA. The D gene is left open where the match is weak. Only part of the rows carry a size: once, few, many, or a class if the clone is expanded.

d_gene: NA
abundance: few
v_gene: TRBV27
j_gene: TRBJ2-1
CDR3aa: CASSSTGAGENEQFF
CDR3nt: TGTGCCAGCAGTTCCACCGGGGCCGGGGAGAATGAGCAGTTCTTC

d_gene: NA
abundance: NA
v_gene: TRBV7-6
j_gene: TRBJ2-1
CDR3aa: CASSTPGLETQFF
CDR3nt: TGTGCCAGCAGCACGCCAGGGTTGGAGACCCAGTTCTTC

d_gene: NA
abundance: NA
v_gene: TRBV27
j_gene: TRBJ1-5
CDR3aa: CASSLSAGMKPQHF
CDR3nt: TGTGCCAGCAGTTTATCGGCAGGGATGAAGCCCCAGCATTTT

d_gene: TRBD1
abundance: NA
v_gene: TRBV12-5
j_gene: TRBJ2-1
CDR3aa: CASGPGTGTIRETQFF
CDR3nt: TGTGCTAGTGGGCCCGGGACAGGGACAATCAGAGAGACCCAGTTCTTC

d_gene: NA
abundance: NA
v_gene: TRBV7-8
j_gene: TRBJ2-7
CDR3aa: CASSLSLAYEQYF
CDR3nt: TGTGCCAGCAGCTTATCACTAGCCTACGAGCAGTACTTC

d_gene: TRBD2
abundance: many
v_gene: TRBV25-1
j_gene: TRBJ2-1
CDR3aa: CASSLGGLETQFF
CDR3nt: TGTGCCAGCAGTTTGGGAGGGTTGGAGACCCAGTTCTTC

d_gene: NA
abundance: few
v_gene: TRBV6-6
j_gene: TRBJ1-3
CDR3aa: CASSYSGKSGNTIYF
CDR3nt: TGTGCCAGCAGTTACTCAGGGAAATCTGGAAACACCATATATTTT

d_gene: TRBD2
abundance: many
v_gene: TRBV6-4
j_gene: TRBJ2-1
CDR3aa: CASSRLAGVGNEQFF
CDR3nt: TGTGCCAGCAGTCGACTAGCGGGAGTAGGTAATGAGCAGTTCTTC

d_gene: NA
abundance: NA
v_gene: TRBV6-1
j_gene: TRBJ2-1
CDR3aa: CASSRRPICPCEQFF
CDR3nt: TGTGCCAGCAGCCGCCGCCCGATATGCCCCTGTGAGCAGTTCTTC

d_gene: NA
abundance: few
v_gene: TRBV4-1
j_gene: TRBJ2-5
CDR3aa: CASSQDTGKETQYF
CDR3nt: TGCGCCAGCAGCCAAGATACCGGAAAAGAGACCCAGTACTTC

d_gene: NA
abundance: few
v_gene: TRBV11-3
j_gene: TRBJ2-3
CDR3aa: CASSFTPADTQYF
CDR3nt: TGTGCCAGCAGCTTCACCCCGGCGGATACGCAGTATTTT

d_gene: NA
abundance: NA
v_gene: TRBV4-1
j_gene: TRBJ2-7
CDR3aa: CASSQGGGSSYEQYF
CDR3nt: TGCGCCAGCAGCCAAGGTGGTGGGAGCTCCTACGAGCAGTACTTC

d_gene: NA
abundance: many
v_gene: TRBV27
j_gene: TRBJ2-3
CDR3aa: CASSFAFSTDTQYF
CDR3nt: TGTGCCAGCAGTTTTGCCTTTAGCACAGATACGCAGTATTTT

d_gene: NA
abundance: many
v_gene: TRBV6-1
j_gene: TRBJ2-1
CDR3aa: CASSEGTGSWGETQFF
CDR3nt: TGTGCCAGCAGTGAAGGGACGGGGAGTTGGGGGGAGACCCAGTTCTTC

d_gene: TRBD2
abundance: NA
v_gene: TRBV6-5
j_gene: TRBJ2-1
CDR3aa: CASTVSGVAYEQFF
CDR3nt: TGTGCCAGCACCGTTAGCGGGGTCGCCTACGAGCAGTTCTTC

d_gene: NA
abundance: few
v_gene: TRBV6-6
j_gene: TRBJ2-7
CDR3aa: CASSYSPGAYEQYF
CDR3nt: TGTGCCAGCAGTTACTCTCCAGGGGCCTACGAGCAGTACTTC

d_gene: NA
abundance: many
v_gene: TRBV6-1
j_gene: TRBJ2-1
CDR3aa: CASRSSQETQFF
CDR3nt: TGTGCCAGCAGGTCCAGTCAAGAGACCCAGTTCTTC

d_gene: TRBD2
abundance: NA
v_gene: TRBV7-3
j_gene: TRBJ2-3
CDR3aa: CASSLGGGGPDTQYF
CDR3nt: TGTGCCAGCAGCTTAGGCGGGGGTGGGCCAGATACGCAGTATTTT

d_gene: NA
abundance: few
v_gene: TRBV27
j_gene: TRBJ2-5
CDR3aa: CASSHSQGLAKETQYF
CDR3nt: TGTGCCAGCAGTCACTCCCAGGGACTTGCGAAGGAGACCCAGTACTTC

d_gene: NA
abundance: NA
v_gene: TRBV6-1
j_gene: TRBJ2-7
CDR3aa: CASDADKYNEQYF
CDR3nt: TGTGCCAGTGACGCGGACAAGTACAATGAGCAGTACTTC

d_gene: NA
abundance: medium-sized
v_gene: TRBV7-9
j_gene: TRBJ2-1
CDR3aa: CASSFPGYSTYEQFF
CDR3nt: TGTGCCAGCAGCTTCCCGGGTTACAGTACCTACGAGCAGTTCTTC

d_gene: NA
abundance: few
v_gene: TRBV7-2
j_gene: TRBJ1-5
CDR3aa: CASSFTGPGQPQHF
CDR3nt: TGTGCCAGCAGCTTTACAGGGCCTGGGCAGCCCCAGCATTTT

d_gene: TRBD2
abundance: medium-sized
v_gene: TRBV7-2
j_gene: TRBJ2-1
CDR3aa: CASSLEPLIQLAGFEQFF
CDR3nt: TGTGCCAGCAGCTTAGAGCCTCTCATACAACTAGCGGGCTTTGAGCAGTTCTTC

d_gene: NA
abundance: few
v_gene: TRBV24-1
j_gene: TRBJ2-7
CDR3aa: CATSGGPGATREQYF
CDR3nt: TGTGCCACCTCCGGCGGACCGGGGGCTACAAGGGAGCAGTACTTC

d_gene: TRBD1
abundance: NA
v_gene: TRBV6-5
j_gene: TRBJ1-5
CDR3aa: CASSKSTGAGNQPQHF
CDR3nt: TGTGCCAGCAGCAAATCGACAGGGGCTGGCAATCAGCCCCAGCATTTT

d_gene: NA
abundance: many
v_gene: TRBV27
j_gene: TRBJ2-7
CDR3aa: CASSSSYEQYF
CDR3nt: TGTGCCAGCAGTTCCTCTTACGAGCAGTACTTC

d_gene: TRBD2
abundance: NA
v_gene: TRBV4-1
j_gene: TRBJ2-4
CDR3aa: CASSQDSGSRLAGYNEQYF
CDR3nt: TGCGCCAGCAGCCAAGATAGCGGGTCGAGACTAGCGGGGTACAATGAGCAGTACTTC

d_gene: NA
abundance: NA
v_gene: TRBV6-4
j_gene: TRBJ2-3
CDR3aa: CASIRPADGGTDTQYF
CDR3nt: TGTGCCAGCATCAGACCTGCGGACGGCGGCACAGATACGCAGTATTTT

d_gene: NA
abundance: few
v_gene: TRBV7-6
j_gene: TRBJ2-7
CDR3aa: CASSSDRYNEQYF
CDR3nt: TGTGCTAGCAGCTCCGACAGATACAATGAGCAGTACTTC

d_gene: NA
abundance: many
v_gene: TRBV6-6
j_gene: TRBJ2-1
CDR3aa: CASSYSIGVDEQFF
CDR3nt: TGTGCCAGCAGTTACTCGATAGGTGTCGATGAGCAGTTCTTC

d_gene: NA
abundance: NA
v_gene: TRBV12-3/TRBV12-4
j_gene: TRBJ2-1
CDR3aa: CASSLNQGQETQFF
CDR3nt: TGTGCCAGCAGTCTAAACCAGGGTCAAGAGACCCAGTTCTTC

d_gene: TRBD2
abundance: NA
v_gene: TRBV12-3/TRBV12-4
j_gene: TRBJ2-2
CDR3aa: CASTGLAGGQTGELFF
CDR3nt: TGTGCCAGCACTGGACTAGCGGGGGGGCAGACCGGGGAGCTGTTTTTT

d_gene: NA
abundance: NA
v_gene: TRBV11-1
j_gene: TRBJ1-1
CDR3aa: CASSLATGRTEAFF
CDR3nt: TGTGCCAGCAGCTTAGCTACGGGGCGGACTGAAGCTTTCTTT

d_gene: TRBD2
abundance: many
v_gene: TRBV12-3/TRBV12-4
j_gene: TRBJ2-1
CDR3aa: CASSFGSGGDEQFF
CDR3nt: TGTGCCAGCAGTTTTGGTAGCGGGGGGGACGAGCAGTTCTTC

d_gene: TRBD1
abundance: many
v_gene: TRBV12-3/TRBV12-4
j_gene: TRBJ2-3
CDR3aa: CASSFQTGATDTQYF
CDR3nt: TGTGCCAGCAGTTTCCAGACAGGGGCCACAGATACGCAGTATTTT

d_gene: TRBD1
abundance: NA
v_gene: TRBV7-2
j_gene: TRBJ2-1
CDR3aa: CASSAHRGRDNEQFF
CDR3nt: TGTGCCAGCAGCGCACACAGGGGGCGGGATAATGAGCAGTTCTTC

d_gene: NA
abundance: NA
v_gene: TRBV11-2
j_gene: TRBJ2-1
CDR3aa: CASSLDPGLHNEQFF
CDR3nt: TGTGCCAGCAGCTTAGACCCGGGACTCCACAATGAGCAGTTCTTC

d_gene: NA
abundance: NA
v_gene: TRBV12-3/TRBV12-4
j_gene: TRBJ2-1
CDR3aa: CATAQTTVYEQFF
CDR3nt: TGTGCCACCGCCCAGACGACAGTCTACGAGCAGTTCTTC

d_gene: TRBD2
abundance: few
v_gene: TRBV11-3
j_gene: TRBJ2-1
CDR3aa: CASSLVVREGRETQFF
CDR3nt: TGTGCCAGCAGCTTAGTTGTGCGGGAGGGCCGAGAGACCCAGTTCTTC

d_gene: NA
abundance: NA
v_gene: TRBV4-1
j_gene: TRBJ2-5
CDR3aa: CASSQQLDGWETQYF
CDR3nt: TGCGCCAGCAGCCAACAATTGGACGGGTGGGAGACCCAGTACTTC

d_gene: NA
abundance: NA
v_gene: TRBV24-1
j_gene: TRBJ2-1
CDR3aa: CATSDGGARYNEQFF
CDR3nt: TGTGCCACCAGTGATGGGGGGGCTCGTTACAATGAGCAGTTCTTC

d_gene: TRBD1
abundance: medium-sized
v_gene: TRBV7-8
j_gene: TRBJ2-5
CDR3aa: CASSPSRQGGVETQYF
CDR3nt: TGTGCCAGCAGCCCCTCTAGACAGGGGGGTGTGGAGACCCAGTACTTC

d_gene: NA
abundance: few
v_gene: TRBV6-5
j_gene: TRBJ2-4
CDR3aa: CASSDMTSAKNIQYF
CDR3nt: TGTGCCAGCAGTGATATGACTTCAGCCAAAAACATTCAGTACTTC

d_gene: NA
abundance: few
v_gene: TRBV12-5
j_gene: TRBJ1-1
CDR3aa: CASGLMALENTEAFF
CDR3nt: TGTGCTAGTGGTTTGATGGCACTTGAGAACACTGAAGCTTTCTTT

d_gene: NA
abundance: few
v_gene: TRBV11-1
j_gene: TRBJ2-5
CDR3aa: CASSRSGRVYNEQYF
CDR3nt: TGTGCCAGCAGCCGCTCCGGCCGGGTGTACAATGAGCAGTACTTC

d_gene: NA
abundance: NA
v_gene: TRBV11-1
j_gene: TRBJ2-1
CDR3aa: CASSLGLVSSYNEQFF
CDR3nt: TGTGCCAGCAGCTTAGGACTAGTAAGCTCCTACAATGAGCAGTTCTTC

d_gene: NA
abundance: NA
v_gene: TRBV6-2/TRBV6-3
j_gene: TRBJ2-1
CDR3aa: CASSYVVRYNEQFF
CDR3nt: TGTGCCAGCAGTTACGTTGTCAGATACAATGAGCAGTTCTTC

d_gene: NA
abundance: few
v_gene: TRBV6-1
j_gene: TRBJ2-3
CDR3aa: CASSVGLRNTDTQYF
CDR3nt: TGTGCCAGCAGTGTCGGCCTTAGGAACACAGATACGCAGTATTTT

d_gene: TRBD2
abundance: medium-sized
v_gene: TRBV12-3/TRBV12-4
j_gene: TRBJ2-7
CDR3aa: CASSPTTSGRLYEQYF
CDR3nt: TGTGCCAGCAGTCCCACGACTAGCGGGAGGTTATACGAGCAGTACTTC

d_gene: NA
abundance: NA
v_gene: TRBV6-1
j_gene: TRBJ2-3
CDR3aa: CASSAELTRTF
CDR3nt: TGTGCCAGCAGTGCGGAGCTGACCAGGACTTTT

d_gene: NA
abundance: few
v_gene: TRBV11-2
j_gene: TRBJ2-7
CDR3aa: CASSRQLGFYEQYF
CDR3nt: TGTGCCAGCAGCCGCCAACTAGGGTTCTACGAGCAGTACTTC